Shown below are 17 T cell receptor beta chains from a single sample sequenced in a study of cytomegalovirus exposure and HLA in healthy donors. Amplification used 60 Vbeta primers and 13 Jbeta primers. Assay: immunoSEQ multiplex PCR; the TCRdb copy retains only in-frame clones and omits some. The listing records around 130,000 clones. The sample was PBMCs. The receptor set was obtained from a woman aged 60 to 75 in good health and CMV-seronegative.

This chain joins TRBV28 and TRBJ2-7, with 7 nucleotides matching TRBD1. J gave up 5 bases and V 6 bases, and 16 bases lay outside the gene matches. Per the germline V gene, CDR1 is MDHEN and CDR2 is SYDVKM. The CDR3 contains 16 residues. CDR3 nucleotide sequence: TGTGCCAGCAGGCTCTTAACCCCGACAGGGCTCCACGAGCAGTACTTC. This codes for CASRLLTPTGLHEQYF.

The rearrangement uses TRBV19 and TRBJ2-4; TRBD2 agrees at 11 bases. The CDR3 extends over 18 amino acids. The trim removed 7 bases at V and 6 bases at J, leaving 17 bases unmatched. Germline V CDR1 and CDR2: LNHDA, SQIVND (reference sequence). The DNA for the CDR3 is TGTGCCAGTAACTCGGTCCTAGCGGGAGGTGTGGGGAGAAACATTCAGTACTTC. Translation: CASNSVLAGGVGRNIQYF.

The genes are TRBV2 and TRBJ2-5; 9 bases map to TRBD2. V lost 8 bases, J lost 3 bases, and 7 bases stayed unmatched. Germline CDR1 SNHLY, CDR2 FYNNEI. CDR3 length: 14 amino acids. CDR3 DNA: TGTGCCAGCCCCCGGGCTAGCGGGGAAGAGACCCAGTACTTC. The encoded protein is CASPRASGEETQYF.

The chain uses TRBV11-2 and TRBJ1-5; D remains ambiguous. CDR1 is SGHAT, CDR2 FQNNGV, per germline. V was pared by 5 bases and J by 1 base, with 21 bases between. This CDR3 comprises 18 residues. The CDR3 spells CASSPGTTPSWSNQPQHF. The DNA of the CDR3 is TGTGCCAGCAGCCCAGGAACCACCCCCTCGTGGAGCAATCAGCCCCAGCATTTT.

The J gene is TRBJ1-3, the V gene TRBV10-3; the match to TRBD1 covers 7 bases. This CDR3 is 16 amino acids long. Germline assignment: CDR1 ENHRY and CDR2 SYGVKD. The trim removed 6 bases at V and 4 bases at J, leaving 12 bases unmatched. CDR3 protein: CAISSTGMGSGNTIYF. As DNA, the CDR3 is TGTGCCATCAGCTCGACAGGGATGGGCTCCGGAAACACCATATATTTT.

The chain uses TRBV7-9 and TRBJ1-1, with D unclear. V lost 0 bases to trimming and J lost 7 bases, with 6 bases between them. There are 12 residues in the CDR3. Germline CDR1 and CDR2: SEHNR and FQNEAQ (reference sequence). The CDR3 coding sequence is TGTGCCAGCAGCTTAGCGCGAGGTGAAGCTTTCTTT. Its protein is CASSLARGEAFF.

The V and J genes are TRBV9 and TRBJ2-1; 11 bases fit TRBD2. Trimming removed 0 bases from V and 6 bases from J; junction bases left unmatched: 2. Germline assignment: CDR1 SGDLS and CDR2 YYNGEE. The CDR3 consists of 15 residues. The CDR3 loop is CASSVGLAGINEQFF. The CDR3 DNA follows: TGTGCCAGCAGCGTAGGACTAGCGGGGATCAATGAGCAGTTCTTC.

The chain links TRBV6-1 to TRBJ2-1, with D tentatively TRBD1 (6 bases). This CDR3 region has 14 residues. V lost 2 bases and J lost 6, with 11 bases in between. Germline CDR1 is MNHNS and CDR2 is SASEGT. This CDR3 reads CASSEQVGGNEQFF. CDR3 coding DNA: TGTGCCAGCAGTGAACAAGTAGGGGGCAATGAGCAGTTCTTC.

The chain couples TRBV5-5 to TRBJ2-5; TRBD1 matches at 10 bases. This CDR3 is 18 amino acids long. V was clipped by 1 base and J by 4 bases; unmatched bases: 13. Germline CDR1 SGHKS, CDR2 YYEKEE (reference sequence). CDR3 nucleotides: TGTGCCAGCAGCTTGTGGGGGTCTCCGGGACAGGGGAGAGAGACCCAGTACTTC. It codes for CASSLWGSPGQGRETQYF.

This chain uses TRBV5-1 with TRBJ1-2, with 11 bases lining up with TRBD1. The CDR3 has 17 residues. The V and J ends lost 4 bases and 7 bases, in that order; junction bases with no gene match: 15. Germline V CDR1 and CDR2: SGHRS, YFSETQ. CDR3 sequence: CASSLTGQGASTGGYTF. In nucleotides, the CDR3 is TGCGCCAGCAGCCTGACAGGACAGGGGGCGTCCACCGGTGGCTACACCTTC.

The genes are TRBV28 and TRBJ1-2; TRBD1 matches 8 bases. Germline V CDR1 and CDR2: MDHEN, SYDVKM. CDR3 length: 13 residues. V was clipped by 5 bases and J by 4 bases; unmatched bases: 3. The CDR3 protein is CASSLTGGYGYTF. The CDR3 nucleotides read TGTGCCAGCAGTCTCACAGGGGGCTATGGCTACACCTTC.

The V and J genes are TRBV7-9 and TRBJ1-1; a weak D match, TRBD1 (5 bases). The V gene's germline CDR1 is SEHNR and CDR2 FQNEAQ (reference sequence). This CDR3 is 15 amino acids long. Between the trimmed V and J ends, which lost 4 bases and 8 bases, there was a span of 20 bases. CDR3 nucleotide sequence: TGTGCCAGCAGCTCAGCAGGGAGCGTAAATATAGAAGCTTTCTTT. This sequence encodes CASSSAGSVNIEAFF.

The CDR3 region is CASSFGDTDTQYF. DNA of the CDR3: TGTGCCAGCAGTTTCGGGGACACAGATACGCAGTATTTT. The rearrangement links TRBV28 to TRBJ2-3, with a tentative D call TRBD2 (5 bases). CDR3 length: 13 residues. CDR1 and CDR2 (germline): MDHEN, SYDVKM. V lost 3 bases to trimming and J lost 2 bases, with 6 bases between them.

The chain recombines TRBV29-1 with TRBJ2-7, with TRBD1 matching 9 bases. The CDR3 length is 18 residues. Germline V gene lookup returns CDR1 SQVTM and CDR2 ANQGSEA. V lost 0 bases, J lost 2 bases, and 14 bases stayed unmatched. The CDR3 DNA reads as TGCAGCGTTGAAGACCCCGGGACAGGGAATTCCTACACCTACGAGCAGTACTTC. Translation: CSVEDPGTGNSYTYEQYF.

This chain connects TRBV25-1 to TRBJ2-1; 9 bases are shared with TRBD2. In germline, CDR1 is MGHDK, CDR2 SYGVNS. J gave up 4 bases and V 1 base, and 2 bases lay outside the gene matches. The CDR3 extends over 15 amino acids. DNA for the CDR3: TGTGCCAGCAGTGAATCTAGCGGGGTTTACAATGAGCAGTTCTTC. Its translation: CASSESSGVYNEQFF. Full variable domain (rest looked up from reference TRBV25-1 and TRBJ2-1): EADIYQTPRYLVIGTGKKITLECSQTMGHDKMYWYQQDPGMELHLIHYSYGVNSTEKGDLSSESTVSRIRTEHFPLTLESARPSHTSQYLCASSESSGVYNEQFFGPGTRLTVL.

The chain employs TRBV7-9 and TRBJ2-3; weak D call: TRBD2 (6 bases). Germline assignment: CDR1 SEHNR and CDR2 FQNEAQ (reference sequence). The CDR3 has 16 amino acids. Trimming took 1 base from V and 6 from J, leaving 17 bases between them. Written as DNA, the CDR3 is TGTGCCAGCAGCTTAGGAGCGAGGGAGGTGCGGGATACGCAGTATTTT. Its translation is CASSLGAREVRDTQYF.

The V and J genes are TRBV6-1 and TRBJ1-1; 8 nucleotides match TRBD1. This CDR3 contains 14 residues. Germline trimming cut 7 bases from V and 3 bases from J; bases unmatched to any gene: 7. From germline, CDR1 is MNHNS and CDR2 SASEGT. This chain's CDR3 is CASNVQGADTEAFF. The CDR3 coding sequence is TGTGCCAGCAATGTCCAGGGGGCAGACACTGAAGCTTTCTTT.